This TCR beta chain was documented in a study of PD-1 blockade in classical Hodgkin lymphoma. Overall study findings and caveats: Excluded were patients who started nivolumab under 1 year after ASCT, a group that had lower diversity. Baseline TCR diversity was reportedly lower in newly diagnosed patients than healthy donors. CD4+ TCR diversity, unlike CD8+, rose significantly by C4D1.

The germline gives CDR1 SGDLS, CDR2 YYNGEE. The junction had 14 bases not matched to a gene; V was cut back by 0 bases and J by 9 bases. The CDR3 totals 18 residues. The method was immunoSEQ multiplex PCR; TCRdb's version includes in-frame clones alone and lacks a portion of them. Among some 100,000 clones listed, just over 90% were seen once. Time point defined: cycle 4 day 1 (C4D1), after five to seven weeks of nivolumab. All the patients suffered relapse after autologous stem cell transplantation, and brentuximab vedotin exposure differed. As regards this clone: Its antigen is as yet unknown.

The chain employs TRBV9 and TRBJ2-5; TRBD2 aligns across 13 bases. Material: peripheral blood mononuclear cells (PBMCs), obtained before the fourth cycle of nivolumab. This sequence was found in a human donor with classical Hodgkin lymphoma. CDR3 DNA sequence: TGTGCCAGCAGCGTAGGCACTAGCGGGAGGGCCGCGCTGGCGGCCCAGTACTTC. Translation gives CASSVGTSGRAALAAQYF.